This T cell receptor beta chain was sequenced for a study of cytomegalovirus exposure and HLA in healthy donors. Broader study findings: Under in vitro conditions, a few CMV-associated chains were confirmed as specific for CMV antigens.

As concerns this clone: No antigen is known for it.

V gave up 0 bases and J gave up 8 bases; unmatched junction bases: 5. The CDR3 is 14 amino acids. Germline V gene lookup returns CDR1 SQVTM and CDR2 ANQGSEA. Use of 60 Vbeta and 13 Jbeta primers characterized the PCR. Profiling relied on immunoSEQ multiplex PCR, and the TCRdb table lists in-frame clones only, not all of them. The repertoire holds tens of thousands of clones, with 70% to 85% as singletons. The chain joins TRBV29-1 to TRBJ1-4; TRBD1 aligns across 8 bases. This TCR derives from a man aged 50 to 59 in good health and CMV-seronegative. Sequencing used PBMCs. The CDR3 spells CSVEDTGGQEKLFF. In DNA, the CDR3 is TGCAGCGTTGAAGATACAGGGGGACAAGAAAAACTGTTTTTT.